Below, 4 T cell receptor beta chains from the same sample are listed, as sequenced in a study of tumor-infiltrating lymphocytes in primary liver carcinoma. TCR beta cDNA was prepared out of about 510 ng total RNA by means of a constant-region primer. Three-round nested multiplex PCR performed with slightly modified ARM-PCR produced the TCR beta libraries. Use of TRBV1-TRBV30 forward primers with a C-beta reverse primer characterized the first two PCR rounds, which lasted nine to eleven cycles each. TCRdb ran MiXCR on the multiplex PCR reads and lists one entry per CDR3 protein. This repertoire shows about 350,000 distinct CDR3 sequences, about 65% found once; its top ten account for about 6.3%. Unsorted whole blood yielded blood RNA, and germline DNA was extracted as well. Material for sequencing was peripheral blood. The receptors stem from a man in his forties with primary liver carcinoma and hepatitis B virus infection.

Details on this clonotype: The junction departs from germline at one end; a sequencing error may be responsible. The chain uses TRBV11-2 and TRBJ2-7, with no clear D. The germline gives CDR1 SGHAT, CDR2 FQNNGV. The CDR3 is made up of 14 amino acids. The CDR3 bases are TGTACCAGCAGACAAGGTGGCGATACCTACGAGCAGTACTTC. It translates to CTSRQGGDTYEQYF.

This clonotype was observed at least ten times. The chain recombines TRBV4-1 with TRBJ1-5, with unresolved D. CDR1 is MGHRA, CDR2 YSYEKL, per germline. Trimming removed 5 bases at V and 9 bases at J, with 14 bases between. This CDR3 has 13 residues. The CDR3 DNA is TGCGCCAGCAGCACGGACCGCGCGGGGCCCCAGCATTTT. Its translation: CASSTDRAGPQHF.

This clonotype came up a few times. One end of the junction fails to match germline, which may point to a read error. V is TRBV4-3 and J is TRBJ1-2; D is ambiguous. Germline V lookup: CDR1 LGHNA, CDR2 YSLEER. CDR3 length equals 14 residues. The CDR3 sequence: CTSSQDTGNYGYTF. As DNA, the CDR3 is TGCACCAGCAGCCAAGATACCGGGAACTATGGCTACACCTTC.

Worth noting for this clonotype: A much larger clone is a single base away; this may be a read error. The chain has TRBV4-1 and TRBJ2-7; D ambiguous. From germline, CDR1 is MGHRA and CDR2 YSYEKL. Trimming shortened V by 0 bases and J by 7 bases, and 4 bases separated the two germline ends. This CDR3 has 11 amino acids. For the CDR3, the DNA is TGCGCCAGCAGCCAAGAGAGAGAGCAGTACTTC. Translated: CASSQEREQYF.